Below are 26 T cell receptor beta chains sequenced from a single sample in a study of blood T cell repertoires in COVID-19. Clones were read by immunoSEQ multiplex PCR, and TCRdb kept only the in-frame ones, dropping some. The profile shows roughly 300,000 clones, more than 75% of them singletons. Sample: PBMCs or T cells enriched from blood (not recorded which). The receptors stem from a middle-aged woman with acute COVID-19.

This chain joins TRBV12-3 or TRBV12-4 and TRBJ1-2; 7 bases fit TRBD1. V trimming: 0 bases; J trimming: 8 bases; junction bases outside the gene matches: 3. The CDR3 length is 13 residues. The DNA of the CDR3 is TGTGCCAGCAGTTTAGCTCAGGGGGGAGGCTACACCTTC. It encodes CASSLAQGGGYTF.

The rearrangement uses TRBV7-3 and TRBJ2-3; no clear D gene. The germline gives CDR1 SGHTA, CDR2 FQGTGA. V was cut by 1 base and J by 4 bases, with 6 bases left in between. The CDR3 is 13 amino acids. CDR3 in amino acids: CASSLSRADTQYF. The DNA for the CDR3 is TGTGCCAGCAGCTTAAGTCGTGCAGATACGCAGTATTTT. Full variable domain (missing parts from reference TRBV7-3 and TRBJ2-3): GAGVSQTPSNKVTEKGKYVELRCDPISGHTALYWYRQSLGQGPEFLIYFQGTGAADDSGLPNDRFFAVRPEGSVSTLKIQRTERGDSAVYLCASSLSRADTQYFGPGTRLTVL.

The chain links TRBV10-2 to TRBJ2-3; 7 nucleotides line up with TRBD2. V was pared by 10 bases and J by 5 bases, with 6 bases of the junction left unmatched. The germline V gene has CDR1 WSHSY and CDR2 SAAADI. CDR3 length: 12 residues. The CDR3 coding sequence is TGCGCCACCCATCCGGGGGGAGATACGCAGTATTTT. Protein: CATHPGGDTQYF.

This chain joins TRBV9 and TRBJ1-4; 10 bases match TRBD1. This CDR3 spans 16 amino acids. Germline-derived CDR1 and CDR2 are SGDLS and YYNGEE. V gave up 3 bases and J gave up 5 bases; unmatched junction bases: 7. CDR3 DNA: TGTGCCAGCAGCGCCGACAGGGGGCCGGAGAATGAAAAACTGTTTTTT. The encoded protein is CASSADRGPENEKLFF.

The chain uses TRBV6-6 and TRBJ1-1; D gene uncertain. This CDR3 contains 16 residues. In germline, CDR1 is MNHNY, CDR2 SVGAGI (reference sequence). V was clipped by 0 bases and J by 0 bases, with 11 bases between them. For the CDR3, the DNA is TGTGCCAGCAGTTACTCGGGTGCGGGGATGAACACTGAAGCTTTCTTT. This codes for CASSYSGAGMNTEAFF.

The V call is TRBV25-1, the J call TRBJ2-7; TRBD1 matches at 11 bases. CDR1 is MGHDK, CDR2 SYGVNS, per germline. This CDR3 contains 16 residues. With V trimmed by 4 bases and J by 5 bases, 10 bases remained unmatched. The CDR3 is CASSGSPDRGLNEQYF. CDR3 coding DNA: TGTGCCAGCAGTGGCAGCCCGGACAGGGGGCTTAACGAGCAGTACTTC.

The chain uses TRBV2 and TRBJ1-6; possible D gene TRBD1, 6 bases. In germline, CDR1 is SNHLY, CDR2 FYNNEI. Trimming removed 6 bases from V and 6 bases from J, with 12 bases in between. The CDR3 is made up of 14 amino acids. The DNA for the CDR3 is TGTGCCAGCAGGGAACAGGGATTTAATTCACCCCTCCACTTT. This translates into CASREQGFNSPLHF.

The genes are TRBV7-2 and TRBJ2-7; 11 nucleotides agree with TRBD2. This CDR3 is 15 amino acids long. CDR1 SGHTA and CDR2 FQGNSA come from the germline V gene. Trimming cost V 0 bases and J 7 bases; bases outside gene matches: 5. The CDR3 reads CASSLAASGGREQYF. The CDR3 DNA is TGTGCCAGCAGCTTAGCGGCTAGCGGGGGGCGGGAGCAGTACTTC.

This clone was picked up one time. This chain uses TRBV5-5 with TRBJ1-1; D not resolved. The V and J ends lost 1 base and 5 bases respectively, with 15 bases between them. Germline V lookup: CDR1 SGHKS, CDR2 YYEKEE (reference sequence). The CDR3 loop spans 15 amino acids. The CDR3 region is CASSLSYGVRTEAFF. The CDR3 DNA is TGTGCCAGCAGCTTGTCTTACGGGGTTCGGACTGAAGCTTTCTTT.

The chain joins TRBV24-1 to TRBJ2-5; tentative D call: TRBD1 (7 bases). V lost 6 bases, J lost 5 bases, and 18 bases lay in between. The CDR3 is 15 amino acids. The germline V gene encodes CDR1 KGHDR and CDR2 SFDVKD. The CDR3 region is CATSPGGFAGETQYF. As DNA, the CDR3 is TGTGCCACCAGTCCAGGGGGTTTCGCGGGGGAGACCCAGTACTTC.

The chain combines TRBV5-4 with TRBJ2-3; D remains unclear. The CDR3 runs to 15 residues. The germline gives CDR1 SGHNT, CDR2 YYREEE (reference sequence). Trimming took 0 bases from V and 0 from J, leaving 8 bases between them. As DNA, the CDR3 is TGTGCCAGCAGCTTGGCCGGGTGGAGCACAGATACGCAGTATTTT. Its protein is CASSLAGWSTDTQYF.

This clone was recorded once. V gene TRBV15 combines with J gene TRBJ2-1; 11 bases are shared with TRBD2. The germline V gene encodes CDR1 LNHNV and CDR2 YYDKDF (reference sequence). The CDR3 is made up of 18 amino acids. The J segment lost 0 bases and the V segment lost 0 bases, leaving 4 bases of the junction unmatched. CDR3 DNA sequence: TGTGCCACCAGCAGAGAGGAACTAGCGGGGGTCTCCTACAATGAGCAGTTCTTC. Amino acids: CATSREELAGVSYNEQFF.

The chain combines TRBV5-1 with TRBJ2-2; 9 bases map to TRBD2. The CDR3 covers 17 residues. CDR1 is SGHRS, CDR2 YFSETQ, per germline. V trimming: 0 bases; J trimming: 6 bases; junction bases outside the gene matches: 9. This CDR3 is CASSLAGASGASGELFF. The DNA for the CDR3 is TGCGCCAGCAGCTTGGCCGGGGCTAGCGGGGCATCCGGGGAGCTGTTTTTT.

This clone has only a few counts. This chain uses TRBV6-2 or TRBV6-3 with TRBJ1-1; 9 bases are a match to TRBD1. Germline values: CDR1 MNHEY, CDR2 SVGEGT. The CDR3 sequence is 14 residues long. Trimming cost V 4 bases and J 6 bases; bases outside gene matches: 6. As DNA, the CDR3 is TGTGCCAGCAGTTTGGACAGGGGCCAGCCTGAAGCTTTCTTT. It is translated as CASSLDRGQPEAFF.

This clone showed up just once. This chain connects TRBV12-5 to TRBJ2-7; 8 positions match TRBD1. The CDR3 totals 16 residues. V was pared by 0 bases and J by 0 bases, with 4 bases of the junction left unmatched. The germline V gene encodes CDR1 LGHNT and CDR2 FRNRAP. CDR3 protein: CASGLVPGQGSYEQYF. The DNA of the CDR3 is TGTGCTAGTGGTTTGGTACCCGGACAGGGCTCCTACGAGCAGTACTTC. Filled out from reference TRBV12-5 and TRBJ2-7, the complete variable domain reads DARVTQTPRHKVTEMGQEVTMRCQPILGHNTVFWYRQTMMQGLELLAYFRNRAPLDDSGMPKDRFSAEMPDATLATLKIQPSEPRDSAVYFCASGLVPGQGSYEQYFGPGTRLTVT.

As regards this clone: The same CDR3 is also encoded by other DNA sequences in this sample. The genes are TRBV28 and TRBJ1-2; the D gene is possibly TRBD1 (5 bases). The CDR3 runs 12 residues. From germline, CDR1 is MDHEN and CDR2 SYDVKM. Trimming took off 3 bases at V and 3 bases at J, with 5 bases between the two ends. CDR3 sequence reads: CASSLTDYGYTF. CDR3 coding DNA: TGTGCCAGCAGTTTGACAGACTATGGCTACACCTTC.

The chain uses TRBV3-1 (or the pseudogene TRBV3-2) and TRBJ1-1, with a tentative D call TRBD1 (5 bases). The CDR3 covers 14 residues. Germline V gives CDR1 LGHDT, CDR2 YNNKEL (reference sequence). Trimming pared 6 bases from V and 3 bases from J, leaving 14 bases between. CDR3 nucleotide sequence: TGTGCCAGCAGGCGGCAGGGAGGGGACACTGAAGCTTTCTTT. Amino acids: CASRRQGGDTEAFF.

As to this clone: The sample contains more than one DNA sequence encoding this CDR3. As DNA, the CDR3 is TGTGCCTGGAGTGTAGGTGACTTTTATGGCTACACCTTC. Amino acids: CAWSVGDFYGYTF. The V gene is TRBV30, the J gene TRBJ1-2, with D hard to call. CDR1 is GTSNPN, CDR2 SVGIG, per germline (reference sequence). The CDR3 is 13 residues long. Trimming shortened V by 0 bases and J by 5 bases, and 10 bases separated the two germline ends.

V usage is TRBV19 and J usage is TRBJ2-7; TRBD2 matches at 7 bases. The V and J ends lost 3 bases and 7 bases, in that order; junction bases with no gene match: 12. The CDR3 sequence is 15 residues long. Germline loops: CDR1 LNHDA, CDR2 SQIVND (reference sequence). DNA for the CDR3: TGTGCCAGTAGTATCCGTCCAGGGACGGGGGGAGAGCAGTACTTC. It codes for CASSIRPGTGGEQYF.

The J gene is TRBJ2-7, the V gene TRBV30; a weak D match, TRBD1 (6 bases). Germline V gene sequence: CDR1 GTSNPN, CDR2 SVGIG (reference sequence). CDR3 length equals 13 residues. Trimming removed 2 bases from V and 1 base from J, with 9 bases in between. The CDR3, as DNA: TGTGCCTGGAGTACAGGGAGATCCTACGAGCAGTACTTC. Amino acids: CAWSTGRSYEQYF.

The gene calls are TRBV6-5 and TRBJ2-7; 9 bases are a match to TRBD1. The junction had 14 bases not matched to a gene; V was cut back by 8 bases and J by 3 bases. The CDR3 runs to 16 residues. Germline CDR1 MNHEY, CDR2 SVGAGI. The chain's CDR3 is CASGSTGTGNGYEQYF. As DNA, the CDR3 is TGTGCCAGCGGTTCAACCGGGACAGGGAATGGCTACGAGCAGTACTTC.

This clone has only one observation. CDR3 coding DNA: TGTGCCAGCAGCTTAGAGCGGGGGCGCCAAGAGACCCAGTACTTC. Protein product: CASSLERGRQETQYF. The V and J genes are TRBV7-2 and TRBJ2-5, with 8 bases aligning to TRBD2. CDR1 is SGHTA, CDR2 FQGNSA, per germline. J was trimmed by 1 base and V by 1 base; bases with no gene match: 2. The CDR3 spans 15 residues.

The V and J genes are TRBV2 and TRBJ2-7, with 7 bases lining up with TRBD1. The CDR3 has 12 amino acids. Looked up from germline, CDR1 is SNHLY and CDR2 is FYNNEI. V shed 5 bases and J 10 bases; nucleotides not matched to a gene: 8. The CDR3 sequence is CASSYTGADQYF. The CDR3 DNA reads TGTGCCAGCAGTTATACAGGGGCGGATCAGTACTTC. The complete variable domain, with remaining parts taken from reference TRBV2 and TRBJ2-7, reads EPEVTQTPSHQVTQMGQEVILRCVPISNHLYFYWYRQILGQKVEFLVSFYNNEISEKSEIFDDQFSVERPDGSNFTLKIRSTKLEDSAMYFCASSYTGADQYFGPGTRLTVT.

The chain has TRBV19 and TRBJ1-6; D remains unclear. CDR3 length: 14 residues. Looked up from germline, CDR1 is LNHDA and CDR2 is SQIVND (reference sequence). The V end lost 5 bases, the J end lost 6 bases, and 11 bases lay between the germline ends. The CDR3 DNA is TGTGCCAGTAGTTGGCAGGCCTCTAATTCACCCCTCCACTTT. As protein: CASSWQASNSPLHF. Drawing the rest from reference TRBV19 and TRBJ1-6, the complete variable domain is DGGITQSPKYLFRKEGQNVTLSCEQNLNHDAMYWYRQDPGQGLRLIYYSQIVNDFQKGDIAEGYSVSREKKESFPLTVTSAQKNPTAFYLCASSWQASNSPLHFGNGTRLTVT.

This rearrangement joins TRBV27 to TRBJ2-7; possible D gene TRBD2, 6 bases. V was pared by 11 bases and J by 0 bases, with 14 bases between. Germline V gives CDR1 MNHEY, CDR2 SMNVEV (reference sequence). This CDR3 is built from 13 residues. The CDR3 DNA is TGTGCCGCGAGTAGCGGTAGCTCCTACGAGCAGTACTTC. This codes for CAASSGSSYEQYF.

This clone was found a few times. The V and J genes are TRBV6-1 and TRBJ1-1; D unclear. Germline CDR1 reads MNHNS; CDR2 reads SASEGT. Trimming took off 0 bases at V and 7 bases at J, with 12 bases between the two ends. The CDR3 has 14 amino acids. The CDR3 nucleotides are TGTGCCAGCAGTGAAGCGCTTCAGCGGAATGAAGCTTTCTTT. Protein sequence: CASSEALQRNEAFF.